Following are 31 T cell receptor beta chains from one sample sequenced in a study of cytomegalovirus exposure and HLA in healthy donors. Generated by immunoSEQ multiplex PCR, the TCRdb table keeps only in-frame clones and is missing some. The sample has 150,000 to 200,000 clones; about 83% are singletons. The sequenced material came from PBMCs. All receptors derive from a woman between 18 and 29 years old in good health and CMV-seronegative.

V usage is TRBV28 and J usage is TRBJ1-2; 7 bases fit TRBD1. Losses at the gene ends were 6 bases for V and 5 bases for J; bases not matched to a gene: 3. CDR3 length: 12 amino acids. CDR1 and CDR2 (germline): MDHEN, SYDVKM. The CDR3 DNA reads as TGTGCCAGCAGCTACAGGGGTTATGGCTACACCTTC. Its translation: CASSYRGYGYTF.

This chain links TRBV10-3 with TRBJ1-4; D remains unclear. The ends were cut back, 2 bases at V and 1 base at J, with 2 bases in the middle. The CDR3 is 13 amino acids. Germline CDR1 ENHRY, CDR2 SYGVKD. The CDR3 protein is CAISEQTNEKLFF. The CDR3 nucleotides read TGTGCCATCAGTGAGCAAACTAATGAAAAACTGTTTTTT.

This chain uses TRBV5-1 with TRBJ1-4, with a possible D match to TRBD1 (5 bases). The CDR3 has 12 amino acids. Germline lookup yields CDR1 SGHRS and CDR2 YFSETQ. Trimming stripped 1 base from V and 7 bases from J, with 5 bases between. The CDR3 reads CASSLQGEKLFF. CDR3 DNA sequence: TGCGCCAGCAGCTTGCAGGGTGAAAAACTGTTTTTT. The whole variable domain, remainder taken from reference TRBV5-1 and TRBJ1-4, is KAGVTQTPRYLIKTRGQQVTLSCSPISGHRSVSWYQQTPGQGLQFLFEYFSETQRNKGNFPGRFSGRQFSNSRSEMNVSTLELGDSALYLCASSLQGEKLFFGSGTQLSVL.

V usage is TRBV6-1 and J usage is TRBJ2-3; 14 bases are a match to TRBD2. Losses at the gene ends were 3 bases for V and 4 bases for J; bases not matched to a gene: 0. CDR1 and CDR2 (germline): MNHNS, SASEGT. The CDR3 runs 15 residues. The CDR3 spells CASSETSGGADTQYF. The CDR3 DNA is TGTGCCAGCAGTGAGACTAGCGGGGGGGCAGATACGCAGTATTTT.

V and J are TRBV5-1 and TRBJ2-3; 9 nucleotides line up with TRBD1. CDR1 SGHRS and CDR2 YFSETQ come from the germline V gene. V was pared by 4 bases and J by 0 bases, with 9 bases of the junction left unmatched. This CDR3 is built from 17 residues. In DNA form, the CDR3 reads TGCGCCAGCAGCGCGGGACAGGGCCCCGCTAGCACAGATACGCAGTATTTT. It is translated as CASSAGQGPASTDTQYF.

The chain is built from TRBV6-1 and TRBJ1-3; D is uncertain. The germline V gene has CDR1 MNHNS and CDR2 SASEGT. Trimming cost V 4 bases and J 4 bases, with 11 bases left between them. This CDR3 has 14 amino acids. The CDR3 nucleotides read TGTGCCAGCAGTGTGACCGGCGGAGGAAACACCATATATTTT. It is translated as CASSVTGGGNTIYF.

The J gene is TRBJ1-2, the V gene TRBV20-1; D gene uncertain. The germline V and J ends were trimmed by 7 bases and 7 bases, with 10 bases remaining between them. The V gene's germline CDR1 is DFQATT and CDR2 SNEGSKA (reference sequence). The CDR3 totals 10 residues. DNA for the CDR3: TGCAGTGTTTCTTCTAGTGGCTACACCTTC. Its translation is CSVSSSGYTF.

J is TRBJ1-2 and V is TRBV5-6, with 8 nucleotides matching TRBD1. V was pared by 3 bases and J by 0 bases, with 1 base of the junction left unmatched. The CDR3 has 14 residues. Germline V lookup: CDR1 SGHDT, CDR2 YYEEEE. CDR3 amino acids: CASSYRGANYGYTF. The CDR3 region has the DNA TGTGCCAGCAGCTACAGGGGGGCTAACTATGGCTACACCTTC.

The rearrangement joins TRBV7-9 to TRBJ2-2; a possible D gene is TRBD2 (6 bases). Germline V gene lookup returns CDR1 SEHNR and CDR2 FQNEAQ (reference sequence). The ends were cut back, 0 bases at V and 5 bases at J, with 13 bases in the middle. The CDR3 spans 16 residues. CDR3: CASSLAGGVKTGELFF. Written as DNA, the CDR3 is TGTGCCAGCAGCTTAGCGGGGGGAGTGAAGACCGGGGAGCTGTTTTTT.

Only a few counts were recorded for this clone. This rearrangement joins TRBV14 to TRBJ1-2, with no clear D. V lost 0 bases and J lost 7, with 18 bases in between. Germline CDR1 and CDR2: SGHDN and FVKESK. There are 16 residues in the CDR3. The CDR3 region is CASSQDQTGGMGGYTF. The CDR3 DNA is TGTGCCAGCAGCCAAGACCAAACGGGAGGGATGGGTGGCTACACCTTC.

This clone was counted a single time. This sequence joins TRBV2 and TRBJ2-1; 10 nucleotides match TRBD1. V shed 6 bases and J 0 bases; nucleotides not matched to a gene: 5. This CDR3 has 16 residues. Germline V CDR1 and CDR2: SNHLY, FYNNEI. CDR3 coding DNA: TGTGCCAGCAGGGGGGGGACAGGGGTCTCCTACAATGAGCAGTTCTTC. Protein product: CASRGGTGVSYNEQFF.

The V and J genes are TRBV18 and TRBJ2-1; 7 bases are a match to TRBD1. This CDR3 comprises 18 residues. V lost 0 bases, J lost 3 bases, and 11 bases stayed unmatched. Germline V CDR1 and CDR2: KGHSH, LQKENI. This chain's CDR3 is CASSPPGYRTGVYNEQFF. DNA for the CDR3: TGTGCCAGCTCACCACCAGGGTACAGGACAGGAGTCTACAATGAGCAGTTCTTC.

The chain recombines TRBV19 with TRBJ1-4, with a weak D call TRBD1 (6 bases). The length of the CDR3 is 16 residues. V was clipped by 6 bases and J by 7 bases, with 21 bases between them. The germline gives CDR1 LNHDA, CDR2 SQIVND (reference sequence). CDR3: CASRRPWTAKSEKLFF. The CDR3 DNA reads TGTGCCAGTAGAAGACCCTGGACAGCCAAATCTGAAAAACTGTTTTTT. The complete variable domain, with remaining parts taken from reference TRBV19 and TRBJ1-4, reads DGGITQSPKYLFRKEGQNVTLSCEQNLNHDAMYWYRQDPGQGLRLIYYSQIVNDFQKGDIAEGYSVSREKKESFPLTVTSAQKNPTAFYLCASRRPWTAKSEKLFFGSGTQLSVL.

The chain joins TRBV7-2 to TRBJ1-1; no firm D call. With 2 bases removed from V and 1 base from J, the gap between germline ends came to 11 bases. This CDR3 comprises 15 residues. Germline loops: CDR1 SGHTA, CDR2 FQGNSA. CDR3: CASSLLIAENTEAFF. The CDR3 nucleotides are TGTGCCAGCAGCTTACTAATCGCGGAGAACACTGAAGCTTTCTTT.

The chain combines TRBV18 with TRBJ1-5; 9 positions match TRBD1. J gave up 5 bases and V 8 bases, and 4 bases lay outside the gene matches. This CDR3 is built from 13 residues. Germline-derived CDR1 and CDR2 are KGHSH and LQKENI. This CDR3 reads CASLRDRDQPQHF. The CDR3 DNA reads TGTGCCAGCCTCCGGGACAGGGATCAGCCCCAGCATTTT.

The chain couples TRBV5-1 to TRBJ1-5; D is perhaps TRBD1 (5 bases). Trimming shortened V by 5 bases and J by 2 bases, and 11 bases separated the two germline ends. Germline V gene sequence: CDR1 SGHRS, CDR2 YFSETQ. The CDR3 is 14 residues long. The chain's CDR3 is CASSPDSGNQPQHF. The DNA of the CDR3 is TGCGCCAGCAGTCCCGACAGTGGCAATCAGCCCCAGCATTTT.

The chain uses TRBV2 and TRBJ2-3, with 8 bases that match TRBD1. The CDR3 covers 14 residues. Germline V gene data show CDR1 as SNHLY and CDR2 as FYNNEI. The V segment lost 5 bases and the J segment 7 bases; nucleotides outside the gene matches: 8. In DNA, the CDR3 is TGTGCCAGCAGTTCAGGGGGCGGGATTAATACGCAGTATTTT. This translates into CASSSGGGINTQYF.

The genes are TRBV18 and TRBJ1-1, with a possible D match to TRBD1 (5 bases). Trimming pared 3 bases from V and 7 bases from J, leaving 15 bases between. The CDR3 spans 14 residues. The germline V gene has CDR1 KGHSH and CDR2 LQKENI. The CDR3 protein is CASSPDKRQLEAFF. The CDR3 DNA reads as TGTGCCAGCTCACCCGACAAACGACAGCTTGAAGCTTTCTTT. Full variable domain (outside the CDR3, taken from reference TRBV18 and TRBJ1-1): NAGVMQNPRHLVRRRGQEARLRCSPMKGHSHVYWYRQLPEEGLKFMVYLQKENIIDESGMPKERFSAEFPKEGPSILRIQQVVRGDSAAYFCASSPDKRQLEAFFGQGTRLTVV.

The V call is TRBV6-1, the J call TRBJ1-4; 8 bases line up with TRBD1. The CDR3 consists of 14 residues. Germline V gene data show CDR1 as MNHNS and CDR2 as SASEGT. V was clipped by 5 bases and J by 8 bases; unmatched bases: 7. CDR3 in DNA: TGTGCCAGCAGTTTCGGACAGGGAGGGGAAAAACTGTTTTTT. Translated, it gives CASSFGQGGEKLFF.

V gene TRBV28 combines with J gene TRBJ2-3; TRBD1 matches at 8 bases. This CDR3 contains 15 residues. With 5 bases clipped from V and 3 bases from J, the junction kept 7 bases outside the gene matches. The V gene's germline CDR1 is MDHEN and CDR2 SYDVKM. The CDR3: CASSLGQGGTDTQYF. CDR3 bases: TGTGCCAGCAGTCTCGGACAGGGAGGTACAGATACGCAGTATTTT.

J is TRBJ2-6 and V is TRBV25-1; the match to TRBD2 covers 7 bases. Unmatched junction bases numbered 10, after V lost 4 bases and J lost 1 base. This CDR3 has 18 amino acids. Germline lookup yields CDR1 MGHDK and CDR2 SYGVNS. In nucleotides, the CDR3 is TGTGCCAGCAGTGGGCAGAAGCGGGAACCTTCTGGGGCCAACGTCCTGACTTTC. It translates to CASSGQKREPSGANVLTF.

The chain uses TRBV27 and TRBJ2-7; 8 nucleotides agree with TRBD1. The CDR3 extends over 16 amino acids. V was pared by 4 bases and J by 3 bases, with 11 bases of the junction left unmatched. In germline, CDR1 is MNHEY, CDR2 SMNVEV (reference sequence). The CDR3 protein is CASSSTAGTGYYEQYF. The CDR3, as DNA: TGTGCCAGCAGTTCAACAGCCGGGACAGGATACTACGAGCAGTACTTC.

The chain recombines TRBV7-2 with TRBJ2-7; 7 bases line up with TRBD2. Germline V gene sequence: CDR1 SGHTA, CDR2 FQGNSA. The CDR3 runs to 15 residues. The V and J ends lost 5 bases and 0 bases, in that order; junction bases with no gene match: 7. CDR3 sequence (DNA): TGTGCCAGCAGCCCTAGCGGACTAAACTCCTACGAGCAGTACTTC. This codes for CASSPSGLNSYEQYF. The variable domain in full, with the rest retrieved from reference TRBV7-2 and TRBJ2-7, is GAGVSQSPSNKVTEKGKDVELRCDPISGHTALYWYRQSLGQGLEFLIYFQGNSAPDKSGLPSDRFSAERTGGSVSTLTIQRTQQEDSAVYLCASSPSGLNSYEQYFGPGTRLTVT.

The chain has TRBV2 and TRBJ2-7, with 8 bases fitting TRBD1. The CDR3 is 17 residues long. Germline V gene data show CDR1 as SNHLY and CDR2 as FYNNEI. V shed 4 bases, J shed 2 bases, and the junction held 13 bases outside the gene matches. CDR3 loop: CASSVTGTGIGTYEQYF. DNA of the CDR3: TGTGCCAGCAGTGTTACCGGGACAGGTATCGGAACCTACGAGCAGTACTTC.

This chain connects TRBV7-8 to TRBJ1-2; 7 bases are shared with TRBD1. The CDR3 runs 16 residues. V was clipped by 5 bases and J by 4 bases; unmatched bases: 13. Germline V gene lookup returns CDR1 SGHVS and CDR2 FQNEAQ. The CDR3 sequence: CASSAGQPLSPYGYTF. DNA for the CDR3: TGTGCCAGCAGCGCGGGACAGCCCCTGAGTCCCTATGGCTACACCTTC.

This clone was counted between two and nine times. The V and J genes are TRBV7-9 and TRBJ1-6; TRBD1 matches at 7 bases. V gave up 3 bases and J gave up 9 bases; unmatched junction bases: 14. This CDR3 is 17 amino acids long. Germline CDR1 is SEHNR and CDR2 is FQNEAQ (reference sequence). In DNA, the CDR3 is TGTGCCAGCAGCTTTGACAGGGCCCCCTTCTATGGTTCACCCCTCCACTTT. Encoded protein: CASSFDRAPFYGSPLHF.

The J gene is TRBJ1-5, the V gene TRBV19; a weak D match, TRBD1 (6 bases). Germline assignment: CDR1 LNHDA and CDR2 SQIVND (reference sequence). Deletions cut 7 bases from V and 0 bases from J, with 16 bases between. CDR3 length: 16 residues. The CDR3 DNA reads as TGTGCCAGTATCACAGGGTCGGAGTATAGCAATCAGCCCCAGCATTTT. Translating it yields CASITGSEYSNQPQHF.

The chain links TRBV5-6 to TRBJ1-2; the match to TRBD1 covers 8 bases. The V segment lost 4 bases and the J segment 4 bases; nucleotides outside the gene matches: 0. The CDR3 has 12 amino acids. Germline lookup yields CDR1 SGHDT and CDR2 YYEEEE. CDR3 in amino acids: CASSGTGYGYTF. The CDR3 nucleotides read TGTGCCAGCAGCGGGACAGGCTATGGCTACACCTTC. Using reference TRBV5-6 and TRBJ1-2 for the parts outside the CDR3, the full variable domain is DAGVTQSPTHLIKTRGQQVTLRCSPKSGHDTVSWYQQALGQGPQFIFQYYEEEERQRGNFPDRFSGHQFPNYSSELNVNALLLGDSALYLCASSGTGYGYTFGSGTRLTVV.

The V gene is TRBV4-1, the J gene TRBJ2-7, with TRBD1 as a possible D gene (5 bases). Germline-derived CDR1 and CDR2 are MGHRA and YSYEKL. V shed 0 bases and J shed 5 bases, with 17 bases lying between them. This CDR3 is built from 16 residues. In DNA form, the CDR3 reads TGCGCCAGCAGCCAAGACACAGGCCCCGGCGCCCACGAGCAGTACTTC. This gives the protein CASSQDTGPGAHEQYF.

The chain links TRBV5-1 to TRBJ2-7; D might be TRBD1 (5 bases). CDR1 and CDR2 from the germline V gene are SGHRS and YFSETQ. The CDR3 runs to 15 residues. Trimming cost V 1 base and J 2 bases, with 13 bases left between them. The CDR3 coding sequence is TGCGCCAGCAGCTTGACTCCAGACAGACCCTACGAGCAGTACTTC. Residues: CASSLTPDRPYEQYF.

The chain joins TRBV7-8 to TRBJ1-5, with TRBD1 matching over 10 bases. In germline, CDR1 is SGHVS, CDR2 FQNEAQ. The CDR3 sequence is 15 residues long. V shed 3 bases, J shed 6 bases, and the junction held 5 bases outside the gene matches. The CDR3 is CASSLSRDRGQPQHF. As DNA, the CDR3 is TGTGCCAGCAGCTTGTCCCGGGACAGGGGTCAGCCCCAGCATTTT.